This T cell receptor (beta chain) was profiled in a study of metastatic and nonmetastatic thyroid tumors. Under the authors' procedure: Across clinicopathological groups, CDR3 differences served as the basis for building a distant-metastasis classifier for papillary thyroid cancer. TCRdb re-processed the PCR reads through MiXCR. V and J calls and clone size were set by TCRdb, not the authors. Among about 52,000 clones listed, roughly 15% were seen once. Patients had received no treatment of any kind before thyroid surgery. With V trimmed by 8 bases and J by 4 bases, 9 bases remained unmatched. CDR3 size: 13 residues. Germline CDR1 and CDR2: GTSNPN and SVGIG (reference sequence). This clone was observed a few times.

Sequenced: blood. This TCR came from a female donor with papillary thyroid cancer or a benign thyroid nodule (not recorded which). Some clones in this sample may be carry-over from other donors' samples. The chain combines TRBV30 with TRBJ1-2, with 8 bases matching TRBD1. As DNA, the CDR3 is TGTGCCCAACGGACAGGGCGATTCTATGGCTACACCTTC. Translating gives CAQRTGRFYGYTF.